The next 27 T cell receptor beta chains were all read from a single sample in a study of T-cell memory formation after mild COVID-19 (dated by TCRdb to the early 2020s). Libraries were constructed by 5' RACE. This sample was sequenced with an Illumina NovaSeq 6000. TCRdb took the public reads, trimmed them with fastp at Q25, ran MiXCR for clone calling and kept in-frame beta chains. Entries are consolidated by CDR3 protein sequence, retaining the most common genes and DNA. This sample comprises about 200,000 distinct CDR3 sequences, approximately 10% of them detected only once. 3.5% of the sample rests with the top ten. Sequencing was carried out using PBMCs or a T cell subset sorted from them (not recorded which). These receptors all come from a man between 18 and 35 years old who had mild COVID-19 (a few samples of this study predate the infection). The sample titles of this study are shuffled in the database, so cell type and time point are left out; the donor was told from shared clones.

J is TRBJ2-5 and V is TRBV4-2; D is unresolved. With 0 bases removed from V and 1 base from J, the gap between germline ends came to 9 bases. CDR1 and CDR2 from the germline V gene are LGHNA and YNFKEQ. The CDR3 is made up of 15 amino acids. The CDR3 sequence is CASSQDQGGQETQYF. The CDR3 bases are TGTGCCAGCAGCCAAGATCAAGGCGGCCAAGAGACCCAGTACTTC.

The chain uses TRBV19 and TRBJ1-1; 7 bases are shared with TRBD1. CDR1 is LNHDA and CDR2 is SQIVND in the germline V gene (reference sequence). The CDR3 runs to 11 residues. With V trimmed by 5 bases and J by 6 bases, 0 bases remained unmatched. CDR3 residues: CASSDRAEAFF. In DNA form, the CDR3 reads TGTGCCAGTAGTGACAGGGCTGAAGCTTTCTTT.

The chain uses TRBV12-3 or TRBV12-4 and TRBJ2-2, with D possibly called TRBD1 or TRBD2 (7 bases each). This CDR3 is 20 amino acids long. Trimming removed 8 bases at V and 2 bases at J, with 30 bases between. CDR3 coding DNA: TGTGCCAGCGGTACACAAGCGGGACAGCTTTTTTTTGTTAACACCGGGGAGCTGTTTTTT. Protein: CASGTQAGQLFFVNTGELFF.

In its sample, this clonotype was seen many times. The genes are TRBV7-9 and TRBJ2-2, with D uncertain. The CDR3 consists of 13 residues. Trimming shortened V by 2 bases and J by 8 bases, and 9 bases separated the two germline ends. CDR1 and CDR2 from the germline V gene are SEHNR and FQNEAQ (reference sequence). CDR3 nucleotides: TGTGCCAGCAGCTTATCCCACCCTGGGGAGCTGTTTTTT. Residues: CASSLSHPGELFF.

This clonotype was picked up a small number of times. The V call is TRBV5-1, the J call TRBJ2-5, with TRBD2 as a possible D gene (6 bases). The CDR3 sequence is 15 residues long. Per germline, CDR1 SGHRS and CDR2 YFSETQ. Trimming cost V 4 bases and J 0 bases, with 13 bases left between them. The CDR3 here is CASSTQREDQETQYF. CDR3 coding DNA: TGCGCCAGCAGCACTCAAAGGGAGGACCAAGAGACCCAGTACTTC.

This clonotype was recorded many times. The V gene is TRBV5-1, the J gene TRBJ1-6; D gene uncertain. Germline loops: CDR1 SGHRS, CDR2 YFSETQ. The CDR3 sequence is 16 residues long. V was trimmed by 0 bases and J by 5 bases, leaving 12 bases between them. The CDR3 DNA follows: TGCGCCAGCAGCTTGGCCGGTCCAGAAAATAATTCACCCCTCCACTTT. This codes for CASSLAGPENNSPLHF.

The CDR3 DNA reads TGTGCCAGCAGATGGGACAGCTTCTACAATGAGCAGTTCTTC. This codes for CASRWDSFYNEQFF. V usage is TRBV2 and J usage is TRBJ2-1, with 7 bases identical to TRBD1. CDR3 length equals 14 residues. With 6 bases clipped from V and 3 bases from J, the junction kept 5 bases outside the gene matches. Germline values: CDR1 SNHLY, CDR2 FYNNEI.

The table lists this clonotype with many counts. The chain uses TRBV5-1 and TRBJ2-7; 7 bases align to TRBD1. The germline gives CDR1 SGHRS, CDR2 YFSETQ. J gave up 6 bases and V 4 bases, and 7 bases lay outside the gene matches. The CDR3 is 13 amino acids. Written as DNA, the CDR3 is TGCGCCAGCAGCAGGTCTTGGGACAGCGAGCAGTACTTC. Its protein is CASSRSWDSEQYF.

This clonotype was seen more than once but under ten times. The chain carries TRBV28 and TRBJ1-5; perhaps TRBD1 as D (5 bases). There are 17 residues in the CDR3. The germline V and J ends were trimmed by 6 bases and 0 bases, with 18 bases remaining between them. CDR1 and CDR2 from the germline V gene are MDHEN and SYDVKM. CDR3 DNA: TGTGCCAGCAGCCCCGGGGGATATCGATTTAGCAATCAGCCCCAGCATTTT. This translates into CASSPGGYRFSNQPQHF.

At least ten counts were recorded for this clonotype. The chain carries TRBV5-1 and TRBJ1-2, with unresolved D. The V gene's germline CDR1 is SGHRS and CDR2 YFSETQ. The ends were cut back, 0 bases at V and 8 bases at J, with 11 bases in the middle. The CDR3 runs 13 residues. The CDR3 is CASSLGVSGGYTF. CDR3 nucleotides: TGCGCCAGCAGCTTGGGTGTCTCGGGGGGCTACACCTTC.

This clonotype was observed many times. In DNA, the CDR3 is TGTGCCACCAGCAGAGATAGGGTAGATACGCAGTATTTT. The encoded protein is CATSRDRVDTQYF. The chain uses TRBV15 and TRBJ2-3; D gene unclear. Trimming left V 0 bases short and J 5 bases short, with 6 bases between. CDR3 length equals 13 residues. Germline assignment: CDR1 LNHNV and CDR2 YYDKDF (reference sequence). The variable domain in full, completed from reference TRBV15 and TRBJ2-3, reads DAMVIQNPRYQVTQFGKPVTLSCSQTLNHNVMYWYQQKSSQAPKLLFHYYDKDFNNEADTPDNFQSRRPNTSFCFLDIRSPGLGDTAMYLCATSRDRVDTQYFGPGTRLTVL.

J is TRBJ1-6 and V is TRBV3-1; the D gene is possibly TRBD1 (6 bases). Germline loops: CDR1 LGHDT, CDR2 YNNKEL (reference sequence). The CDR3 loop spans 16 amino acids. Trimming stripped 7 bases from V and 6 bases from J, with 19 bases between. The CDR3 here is CASNIGGGGGNSPLHF. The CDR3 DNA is TGTGCCAGCAACATCGGGGGCGGGGGAGGTAATTCACCCCTCCACTTT.

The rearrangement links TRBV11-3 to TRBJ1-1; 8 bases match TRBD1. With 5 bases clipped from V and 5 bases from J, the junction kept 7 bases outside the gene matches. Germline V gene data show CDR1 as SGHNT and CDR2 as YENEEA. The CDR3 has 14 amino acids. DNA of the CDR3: TGTGCCAGCAGCCCGACAGGGGACCAAACTGAAGCTTTCTTT. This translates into CASSPTGDQTEAFF.

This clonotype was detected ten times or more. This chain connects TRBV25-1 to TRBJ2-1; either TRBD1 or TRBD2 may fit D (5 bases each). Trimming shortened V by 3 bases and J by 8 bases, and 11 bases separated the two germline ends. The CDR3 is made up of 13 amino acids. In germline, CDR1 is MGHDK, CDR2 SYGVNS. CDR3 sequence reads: CASSDLGRDEQFF. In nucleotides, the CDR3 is TGTGCCAGCAGTGATTTGGGGCGGGATGAGCAGTTCTTC.

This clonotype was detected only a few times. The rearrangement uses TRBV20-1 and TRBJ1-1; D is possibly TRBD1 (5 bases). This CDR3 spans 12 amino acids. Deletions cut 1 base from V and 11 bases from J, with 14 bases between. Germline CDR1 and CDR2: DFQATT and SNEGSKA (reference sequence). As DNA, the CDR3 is TGCAGTGCTAGAGGGGACCACCCCGGCGCTTTCTTT. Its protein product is CSARGDHPGAFF.

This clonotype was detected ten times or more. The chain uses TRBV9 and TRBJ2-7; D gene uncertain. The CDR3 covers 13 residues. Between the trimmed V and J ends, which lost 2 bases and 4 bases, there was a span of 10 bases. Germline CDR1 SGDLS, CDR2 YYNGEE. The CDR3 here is CASSVTEGYEQYF. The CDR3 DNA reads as TGTGCCAGCAGCGTGACCGAAGGATACGAGCAGTACTTC.

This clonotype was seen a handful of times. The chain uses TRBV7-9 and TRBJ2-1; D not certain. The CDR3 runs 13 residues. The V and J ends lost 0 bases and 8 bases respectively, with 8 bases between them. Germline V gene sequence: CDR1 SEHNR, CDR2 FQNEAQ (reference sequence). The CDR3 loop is CASSLARWDEQFF. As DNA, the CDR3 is TGTGCCAGCAGCTTAGCCCGATGGGATGAGCAGTTCTTC.

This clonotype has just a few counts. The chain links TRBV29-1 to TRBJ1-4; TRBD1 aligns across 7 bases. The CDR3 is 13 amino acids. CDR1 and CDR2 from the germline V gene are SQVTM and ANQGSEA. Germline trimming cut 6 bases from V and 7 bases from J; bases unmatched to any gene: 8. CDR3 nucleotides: TGCAGCGTGGCGGGACAGACCGGTGAAAAACTGTTTTTT. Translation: CSVAGQTGEKLFF.

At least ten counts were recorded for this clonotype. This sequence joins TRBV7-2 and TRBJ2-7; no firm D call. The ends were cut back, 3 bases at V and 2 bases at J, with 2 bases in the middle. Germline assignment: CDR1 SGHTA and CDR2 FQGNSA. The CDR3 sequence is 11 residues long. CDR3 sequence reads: CASSFAYEQYF. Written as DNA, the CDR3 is TGTGCCAGCAGCTTCGCCTACGAGCAGTACTTC.

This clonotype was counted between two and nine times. The CDR3 region has the DNA TGTGCCAGCAGCTTAGGCAGGTTCCTAGCCAAAAACATTCAGTACTTC. Translating it yields CASSLGRFLAKNIQYF. The chain combines TRBV7-2 with TRBJ2-4; D remains ambiguous. The ends were cut back, 1 base at V and 0 bases at J, with 10 bases in the middle. CDR1 SGHTA and CDR2 FQGNSA come from the germline V gene. The CDR3 has 16 residues.

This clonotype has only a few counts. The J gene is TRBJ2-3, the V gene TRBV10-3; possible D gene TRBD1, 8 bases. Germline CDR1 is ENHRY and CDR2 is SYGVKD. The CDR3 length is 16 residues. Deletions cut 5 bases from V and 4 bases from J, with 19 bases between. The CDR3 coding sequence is TGTGCCATCAGTACGACACAGGGGGGGAATGCAGATACGCAGTATTTT. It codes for CAISTTQGGNADTQYF.

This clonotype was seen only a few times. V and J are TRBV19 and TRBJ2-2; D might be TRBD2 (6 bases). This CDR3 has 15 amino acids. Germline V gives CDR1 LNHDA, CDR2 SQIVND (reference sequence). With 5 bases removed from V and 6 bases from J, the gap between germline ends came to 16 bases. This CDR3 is CASSLYIGEAGELFF. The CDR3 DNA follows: TGTGCCAGTAGTCTCTACATCGGGGAGGCCGGGGAGCTGTTTTTT. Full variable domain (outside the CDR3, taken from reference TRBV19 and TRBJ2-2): DGGITQSPKYLFRKEGQNVTLSCEQNLNHDAMYWYRQDPGQGLRLIYYSQIVNDFQKGDIAEGYSVSREKKESFPLTVTSAQKNPTAFYLCASSLYIGEAGELFFGEGSRLTVL.

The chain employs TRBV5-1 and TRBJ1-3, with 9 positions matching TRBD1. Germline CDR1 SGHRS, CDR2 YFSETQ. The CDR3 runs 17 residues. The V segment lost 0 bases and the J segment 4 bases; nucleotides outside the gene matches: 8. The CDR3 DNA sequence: TGCGCCAGCAGCTTGGAAGTCCCGGGACAGGGAGGAAACACCATATATTTT. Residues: CASSLEVPGQGGNTIYF.

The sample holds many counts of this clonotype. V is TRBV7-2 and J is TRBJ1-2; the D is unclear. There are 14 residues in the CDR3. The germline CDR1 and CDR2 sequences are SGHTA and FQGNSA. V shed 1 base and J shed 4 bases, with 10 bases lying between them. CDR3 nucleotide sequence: TGTGCCAGCAGCTTAGAAGGCAGATCCTATGGCTACACCTTC. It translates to CASSLEGRSYGYTF.

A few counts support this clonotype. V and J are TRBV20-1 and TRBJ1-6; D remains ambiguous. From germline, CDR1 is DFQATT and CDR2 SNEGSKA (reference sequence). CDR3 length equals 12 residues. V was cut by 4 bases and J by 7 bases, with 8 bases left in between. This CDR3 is CSAKGGNSPLHF. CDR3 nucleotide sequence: TGCAGTGCTAAGGGAGGGAATTCACCCCTCCACTTT.

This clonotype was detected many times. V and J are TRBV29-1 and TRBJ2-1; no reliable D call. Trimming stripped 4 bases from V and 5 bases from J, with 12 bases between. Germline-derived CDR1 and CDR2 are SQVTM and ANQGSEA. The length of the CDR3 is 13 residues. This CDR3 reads CSVAPRFNNEQFF. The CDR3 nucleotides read TGCAGCGTTGCTCCGCGATTCAACAATGAGCAGTTCTTC.

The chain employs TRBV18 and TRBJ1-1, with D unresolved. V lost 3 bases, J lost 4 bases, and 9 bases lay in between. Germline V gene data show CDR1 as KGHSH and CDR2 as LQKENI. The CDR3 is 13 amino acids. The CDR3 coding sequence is TGTGCCAGCTCACCGGGCAGAGGCACTGAAGCTTTCTTT. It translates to CASSPGRGTEAFF.